This entry is about one T cell receptor (beta chain). The DNA input per sorted-subset replicate PCR was roughly 180 ng, corresponding to some 30,000 T cell genomes. The repertoire was sequenced with immunoSEQ multiplex PCR; TCRdb's copy has only in-frame clones and lacks some. The data contain approximately 650,000 clones, 95% to 96% of them singletons. Trimming removed 7 bases from V and 6 bases from J, with 15 bases in between. In germline, CDR1 is MNHNY, CDR2 SVGAGI (reference sequence). CDR3 length: 13 amino acids. This sample was included in a study of shared clonotypes between healthy human individuals. CD45RO-negative cells were positively selected for CCR7, leaving out terminally differentiated effector memory CD45RA+ cells.

The chain links TRBV6-6 to TRBJ1-2, with D possibly TRBD1 on 5 matching bases. The receptor was derived from a woman in her twenties or thirties in good health. Sequenced sample: naive CD8+ T cells sorted from blood. CDR3 sequence: CASNLIQGDGYTF. The DNA of the CDR3 is TGTGCCAGCAACCTAATCCAGGGAGATGGCTACACCTTC.